These 23 T cell receptor beta chains originate from one sample sequenced in a study of T-cell reconstitution after alpha-beta-depleted transplantation in children. A library of TCRbeta sequences, prepared with unique molecular identifiers, was generated. One entry per CDR3 protein results from TCRdb running MiXCR on the PCR reads. In the table there are around 300,000 distinct CDR3 sequences, around 10% of which are singletons. Sequenced here: peripheral blood, sampled 180 days after TCRalphabeta/CD19-depleted stem cell transplant. The receptors were sampled from a male patient between 2 and 9 years old who had a stem cell transplant for chronic granulomatous disease, so the T cells may come from the graft donor.

This clonotype was counted between two and nine times. The CDR3 DNA is TGTGCCACCAGCAGGGGATCCACAGATACGCAGTATTTT. Translating it yields CATSRGSTDTQYF. The chain uses TRBV24-1 and TRBJ2-3, with a tentative D call TRBD1 (6 bases). The CDR3 contains 13 residues. Trimming shortened V by 7 bases and J by 2 bases, and 9 bases separated the two germline ends. Germline V CDR1 and CDR2: KGHDR, SFDVKD.

This clonotype has more than one count but fewer than ten. J is TRBJ2-7 and V is TRBV18; D might be TRBD1 (6 bases). The V gene lost 4 bases and the J gene lost 5 bases, with 12 bases spanning the gap. Germline values: CDR1 KGHSH, CDR2 LQKENI. CDR3 length: 13 residues. The CDR3 bases are TGTGCCAGCTCACAACAGGGTGGGGACGAGCAGTACTTC. Its translation is CASSQQGGDEQYF.

Turning to this clonotype: It may be a read error: a sequence one base away is much more abundant. J is TRBJ2-6 and V is TRBV5-1; D perhaps matches TRBD1 (6 bases). There are 15 residues in the CDR3. Trimming cost V 5 bases and J 3 bases, with 12 bases left between them. The germline CDR1 and CDR2 sequences are SGHRS and YFSETQ. The CDR3 region is CASRPDSLGANVLTF. CDR3 in DNA: TGCGCCAGCAGGCCGGACAGTCTTGGGGCCAACGTCCTGACTTTC.

This clonotype was detected many times. The gene calls are TRBV9 and TRBJ2-2; 14 bases are a match to TRBD2. With 8 bases clipped from V and 7 bases from J, the junction kept 13 bases outside the gene matches. Germline V gene sequence: CDR1 SGDLS, CDR2 YYNGEE. The CDR3 consists of 17 residues. Here the CDR3 DNA reads TGTGCCAGTACCGGACTAGCGGGAGGTGCGACAAACGGGGAGCTGTTTTTT. Its protein product is CASTGLAGGATNGELFF.

This clonotype was found many times. The V call is TRBV27, the J call TRBJ1-1; D gene unclear. The CDR3 covers 13 residues. Germline CDR1 MNHEY, CDR2 SMNVEV (reference sequence). V lost 6 bases to trimming and J lost 4 bases, with 12 bases between them. The CDR3 bases are TGTGCCAGCAGCCGGAGGTGGGGCACTGAAGCTTTCTTT. The encoded protein is CASSRRWGTEAFF.

The V gene is TRBV19, the J gene TRBJ2-7, with 7 nucleotides matching TRBD2. CDR1 and CDR2 (germline): LNHDA, SQIVND (reference sequence). With 3 bases clipped from V and 4 bases from J, the junction kept 9 bases outside the gene matches. The CDR3 is made up of 15 amino acids. CDR3 DNA: TGTGCCAGTAGTATGACGGGGACTACTATTTACGAGCAGTACTTC. Translated: CASSMTGTTIYEQYF.

With regard to this clonotype: Possible read error: a much larger clone is one base away. The J gene is TRBJ2-2, the V gene TRBV24-1; TRBD1 matches 7 bases. The CDR3 extends over 13 amino acids. Germline V gene data show CDR1 as KGHDR and CDR2 as SFDVKD. This chain's CDR3 is CVTSTGSTGELFF. DNA for the CDR3: TGTGTCACCTCGACAGGGAGCACCGGGGAGCTGTTTTTT.

This clonotype was seen repeatedly, ten times or more. This rearrangement joins TRBV7-9 to TRBJ2-1; D uncertain. The germline CDR1 and CDR2 sequences are SEHNR and FQNEAQ (reference sequence). V was shortened by 2 bases and J by 8 bases, with 7 bases between the two germline ends. The CDR3 has 12 amino acids. In DNA form, the CDR3 reads TGTGCCAGCAGCTTAAGGGTGGATGAGCAGTTCTTC. It yields the protein CASSLRVDEQFF.

The rearrangement links TRBV20-1 to TRBJ2-4; TRBD1 matches at 8 bases. With 6 bases clipped from V and 1 base from J, the junction kept 17 bases outside the gene matches. CDR3 length: 18 residues. Germline V gives CDR1 DFQATT, CDR2 SNEGSKA (reference sequence). Here the CDR3 reads CSARGRQGPPGAKNIQYF. The DNA of the CDR3 is TGCAGTGCAAGGGGGAGACAGGGGCCCCCGGGGGCCAAAAACATTCAGTACTTC.

This clonotype was counted at least ten times. This sequence joins TRBV29-1 and TRBJ2-3; D is unclear. V lost 4 bases, J lost 2 bases, and 10 bases lay in between. The germline gives CDR1 SQVTM, CDR2 ANQGSEA. This CDR3 comprises 13 residues. For the CDR3, the DNA is TGCAGCGTTGCTTCGGCGTCCACAGATACGCAGTATTTT. Translating gives CSVASASTDTQYF.

The V and J genes are TRBV19 and TRBJ2-7, with D possibly being TRBD1 (6 bases). Germline CDR1 is LNHDA and CDR2 is SQIVND (reference sequence). This CDR3 is 14 amino acids long. V lost 10 bases, J lost 6 bases, and 22 bases lay in between. The CDR3 coding sequence is TGTGCCACGAAGCGAGGGGGATTTGATAGCGAGCAGTACTTC. Protein sequence: CATKRGGFDSEQYF.

There are a few counts of this clonotype. The rearrangement joins TRBV20-1 to TRBJ1-3; tentatively, D is TRBD1 (5 bases). This CDR3 is 16 amino acids long. V was trimmed by 0 bases and J by 2 bases, leaving 14 bases between them. Per germline, CDR1 DFQATT and CDR2 SNEGSKA (reference sequence). The CDR3 coding sequence is TGCAGTGCTAGAGAGTTCGGGACTTCCGCTGGAAACACCATATATTTT. Translation: CSAREFGTSAGNTIYF.

This clonotype appeared many times. The V call is TRBV7-8, the J call TRBJ2-1, with TRBD2 matching over 7 bases. With 1 base clipped from V and 8 bases from J, the junction kept 8 bases outside the gene matches. Germline-derived CDR1 and CDR2 are SGHVS and FQNEAQ. The CDR3 extends over 15 amino acids. The CDR3 protein is CASSLGRETLDEQFF. The CDR3 DNA follows: TGTGCCAGCAGCTTAGGGCGGGAGACCCTAGATGAGCAGTTCTTC.

This clonotype was seen ten or more times. CDR3 DNA: TGTGCCAGCAGCCCAACTAGCGGGGTAATCTACGAGCAGTACTTC. Translation: CASSPTSGVIYEQYF. The genes are TRBV12-3 or TRBV12-4 and TRBJ2-7, with TRBD2 identical over 10 bases. V shed 6 bases, J shed 3 bases, and the junction held 8 bases outside the gene matches. The CDR3 is 15 amino acids.

This chain connects TRBV12-3 or TRBV12-4 to TRBJ2-5, with 7 nucleotides matching TRBD1. V lost 5 bases, J lost 1 base, and 16 bases stayed unmatched. The CDR3 spans 18 residues. CDR3 residues: CASSAGLKGTAGQETQYF. The CDR3 nucleotides are TGTGCCAGCAGTGCAGGATTGAAGGGGACAGCAGGCCAAGAGACCCAGTACTTC.

This clonotype occurred many times. The chain employs TRBV28 and TRBJ2-1; D gene ambiguous. The CDR3 runs 12 residues. V gave up 6 bases and J gave up 5 bases, with 8 bases separating them. Germline V gene sequence: CDR1 MDHEN, CDR2 SYDVKM. The CDR3 DNA is TGTGCCAGCAGCCACCCGGACAATGAGCAGTTCTTC. As protein: CASSHPDNEQFF.

This clonotype came up many times. V gene TRBV7-2 combines with J gene TRBJ2-5; D may be TRBD2 (6 bases). Trimming left V 4 bases short and J 4 bases short, with 19 bases between. The CDR3 loop spans 16 amino acids. CDR1 SGHTA and CDR2 FQGNSA come from the germline V gene. Written as DNA, the CDR3 is TGTGCCAGCAGCTCGCTCGGGACTTTATACGGAGAGACCCAGTACTTC. This gives the protein CASSSLGTLYGETQYF.

This clonotype occurred many times. This chain uses TRBV5-1 with TRBJ1-5; possibly TRBD1 for D (5 bases). The CDR3 has 15 residues. Looked up from germline, CDR1 is SGHRS and CDR2 is YFSETQ. Trimming removed 0 bases from V and 0 bases from J, with 7 bases in between. As DNA, the CDR3 is TGCGCCAGCAGCTTGGGGGGACTTAGCAATCAGCCCCAGCATTTT. Encoded protein: CASSLGGLSNQPQHF. Combining the CDR3 with reference TRBV5-1 and TRBJ1-5 gives the whole variable domain KAGVTQTPRYLIKTRGQQVTLSCSPISGHRSVSWYQQTPGQGLQFLFEYFSETQRNKGNFPGRFSGRQFSNSRSEMNVSTLELGDSALYLCASSLGGLSNQPQHFGDGTRLSIL.

Worth noting for this clonotype: A much more abundant neighbour one base away suggests this may be a read error. The rearrangement uses TRBV10-3 and TRBJ2-6; weak D call: TRBD1 (5 bases). The germline V gene encodes CDR1 ENHRY and CDR2 SYGVKD. The CDR3 loop spans 14 amino acids. The CDR3 region has the DNA TGTGCCACAACAGCGCCTTCTGGGGCCAACGTCCTGTCTTTC. It translates to CATTAPSGANVLSF.

At least ten counts were recorded for this clonotype. The V and J genes are TRBV12-3 or TRBV12-4 and TRBJ1-1, with D maybe TRBD1 (5 bases). This CDR3 contains 12 residues. Trimming pared 11 bases from V and 1 base from J, leaving 11 bases between. CDR3 sequence reads: CAGGRWNTEAFF. The CDR3 DNA is TGTGCCGGGGGACGGTGGAACACTGAAGCTTTCTTT.

This clonotype was seen many times. The V gene is TRBV29-1, the J gene TRBJ2-3, with D perhaps matching TRBD2 (6 bases). CDR3 size: 15 residues. The V and J ends lost 4 bases and 3 bases respectively, with 17 bases between them. The germline CDR1 and CDR2 sequences are SQVTM and ANQGSEA. CDR3 coding DNA: TGCAGCGTTGTCGGCTGGGGCGGGGTAACAGATACGCAGTATTTT. Residues: CSVVGWGGVTDTQYF.

Ten or more counts support this clonotype. The chain combines TRBV10-3 with TRBJ1-2; the match to TRBD1 covers 10 bases. The junction had 10 bases not matched to a gene; V was cut back by 3 bases and J by 6 bases. CDR3 length equals 16 residues. Germline V gene sequence: CDR1 ENHRY, CDR2 SYGVKD. The DNA of the CDR3 is TGTGCCATCAGTGACCGACCCCAGACAGGGGGCAATGGCTACACCTTC. It translates to CAISDRPQTGGNGYTF.

This clonotype was seen at least ten times. The CDR3 region has the DNA TGTGCCAGCAGTATCCGGCCCCCGGGAGGTTTCAATGAGCAGTTCTTC. This gives the protein CASSIRPPGGFNEQFF. This chain joins TRBV12-3 or TRBV12-4 and TRBJ2-1; 7 positions match TRBD2. V shed 5 bases, J shed 6 bases, and the junction held 13 bases outside the gene matches. There are 16 residues in the CDR3.